The source of this TCR beta chain is a study of control samples from healthy donors and cancer patients. Here immunoSEQ multiplex PCR was the method, and the copy in TCRdb shows in-frame clones only, minus some. The sample holds 130,000 to 150,000 clones, approximately 93% seen once. The receptor comes from a man aged 18 to 30 in good health. Sequencing was carried out using blood.

The CDR3 protein is CASSPEPDRVGNTIYF. The CDR3 region has the DNA TGCGCCAGCAGCCCGGAACCGGACAGGGTTGGAAACACCATATATTTT. The genes are TRBV5-1 and TRBJ1-3, with TRBD1 matching over 8 bases. This CDR3 region has 16 residues. After removal of 4 bases from V and 3 bases from J, the junction contained 9 bases not matched to a gene. Germline CDR1 is SGHRS and CDR2 is YFSETQ.